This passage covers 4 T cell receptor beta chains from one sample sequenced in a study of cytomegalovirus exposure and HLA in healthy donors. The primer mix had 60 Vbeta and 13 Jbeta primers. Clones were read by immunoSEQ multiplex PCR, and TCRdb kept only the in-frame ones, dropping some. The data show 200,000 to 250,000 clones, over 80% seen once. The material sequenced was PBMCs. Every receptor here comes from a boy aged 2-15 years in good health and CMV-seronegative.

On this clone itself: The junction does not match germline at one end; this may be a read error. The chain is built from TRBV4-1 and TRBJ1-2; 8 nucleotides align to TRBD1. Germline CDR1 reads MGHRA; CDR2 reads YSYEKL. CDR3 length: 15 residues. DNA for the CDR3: TGCGCCAGCAGCCAACTGAGGACAGGGAACTATGGCCACACCTTC. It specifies CASSQLRTGNYGHTF.

CDR3 nucleotide sequence: TGTGCCAGTAGTATGGCGAACACTGAAGCTTTCTTT. It encodes CASSMANTEAFF. V gene TRBV19 combines with J gene TRBJ1-1; D is undetermined. CDR1 and CDR2 from the germline V gene are LNHDA and SQIVND (reference sequence). Between the trimmed V and J ends, which lost 3 bases and 1 base, there was a span of 3 bases. This CDR3 is built from 12 residues.

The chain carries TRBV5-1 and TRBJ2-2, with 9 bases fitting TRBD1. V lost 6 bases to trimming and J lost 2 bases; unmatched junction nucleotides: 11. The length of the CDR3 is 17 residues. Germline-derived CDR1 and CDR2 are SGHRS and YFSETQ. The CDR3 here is CASTLRPGQGNTGELFF. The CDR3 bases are TGCGCCAGCACCCTTAGACCGGGACAGGGTAACACCGGGGAGCTGTTTTTT.

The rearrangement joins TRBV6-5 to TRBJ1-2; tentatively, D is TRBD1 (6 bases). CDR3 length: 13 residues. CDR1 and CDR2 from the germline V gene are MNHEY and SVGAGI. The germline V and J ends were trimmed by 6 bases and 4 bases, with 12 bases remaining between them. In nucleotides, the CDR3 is TGTGCCAGCAGCCTGGACAGCCCCTATGGCTACACCTTC. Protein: CASSLDSPYGYTF.